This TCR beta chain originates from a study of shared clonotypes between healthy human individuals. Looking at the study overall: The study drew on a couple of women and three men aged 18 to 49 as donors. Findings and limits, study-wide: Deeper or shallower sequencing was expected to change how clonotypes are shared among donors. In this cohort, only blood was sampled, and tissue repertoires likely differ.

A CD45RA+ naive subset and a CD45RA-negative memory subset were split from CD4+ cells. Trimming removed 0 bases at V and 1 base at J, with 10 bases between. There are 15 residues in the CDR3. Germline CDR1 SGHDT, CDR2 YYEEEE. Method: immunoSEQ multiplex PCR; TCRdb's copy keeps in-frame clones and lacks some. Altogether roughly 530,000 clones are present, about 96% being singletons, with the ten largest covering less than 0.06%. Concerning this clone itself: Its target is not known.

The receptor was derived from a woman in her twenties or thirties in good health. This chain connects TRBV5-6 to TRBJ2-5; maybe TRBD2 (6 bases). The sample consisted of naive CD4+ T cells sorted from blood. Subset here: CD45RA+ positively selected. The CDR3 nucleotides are TGTGCCAGCAGCTTGGGGCGGGGCCTCCAAGAGACCCAGTACTTC. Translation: CASSLGRGLQETQYF. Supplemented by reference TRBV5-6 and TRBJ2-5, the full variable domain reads DAGVTQSPTHLIKTRGQQVTLRCSPKSGHDTVSWYQQALGQGPQFIFQYYEEEERQRGNFPDRFSGHQFPNYSSELNVNALLLGDSALYLCASSLGRGLQETQYFGPGTRLLVL.